Listed here is a single T cell receptor (beta chain). This sample stems from a study of blood T cell repertoires in COVID-19. Study-level information: The cDNA or gDNA used as material had been derived from T cells, B-cell-depleted T cells, or PBMCs.

Participants were aged roughly 18 to 90 years, lived in 25 or so US areas, and enrolled virtually. Two negative PCRs, clearance, or symptom resolution characterized the recovered Cohort 3 donors. Only in-frame clones appear in the TCRdb table, and some are missing; sequencing was by immunoSEQ multiplex PCR. The table lists 300,000 to 350,000 clones, roughly 91% of them singletons, with around 9% in the top ten. Germline V CDR1 and CDR2: SGHKS, YYEKEE (reference sequence). V was cut by 5 bases and J by 3 bases, with 12 bases left in between. This CDR3 is built from 14 residues. The rearrangement joins TRBV5-5 to TRBJ2-1, with TRBD2 as a possible D gene (5 bases). This receptor was obtained from a woman in her 30s who had recovered from COVID-19. The sample consisted of PBMCs or T cells enriched from blood (not recorded which). Written as DNA, the CDR3 is TGTGCCAGCAGTCTAGCACCCGGCTACAATGAGCAGTTCTTC. Residues: CASSLAPGYNEQFF.